This entry describes one T cell receptor (beta chain). Each CDR3 protein gets one entry after TCRdb re-called the RT-PCR reads with MiXCR. This sample has roughly 40,000 distinct CDR3 sequences, with under 40% found just once. The data derive from a study of patients and donors after allogeneic stem cell transplantation. The CDR3 loop spans 15 amino acids. The ends lost 6 bases at V and 5 bases at J; junction bases unmatched: 6. Sequenced sample: blood, either unsorted or a sorted T cell fraction (not recorded which). The chain links TRBV12-3 or TRBV12-4 to TRBJ2-2, with 10 bases matching TRBD2. The receptor's source is a human donor who was either an allogeneic HSCT recipient or a stem cell or donor lymphocyte infusion donor (not recorded which). It is not recorded whose cells these are; they may come from a transplant donor. The DNA for the CDR3 is TGTGCCAGCAGGCTAGCGGGAGTATATACCGGGGAGCTGTTTTTT. Translation: CASRLAGVYTGELFF.